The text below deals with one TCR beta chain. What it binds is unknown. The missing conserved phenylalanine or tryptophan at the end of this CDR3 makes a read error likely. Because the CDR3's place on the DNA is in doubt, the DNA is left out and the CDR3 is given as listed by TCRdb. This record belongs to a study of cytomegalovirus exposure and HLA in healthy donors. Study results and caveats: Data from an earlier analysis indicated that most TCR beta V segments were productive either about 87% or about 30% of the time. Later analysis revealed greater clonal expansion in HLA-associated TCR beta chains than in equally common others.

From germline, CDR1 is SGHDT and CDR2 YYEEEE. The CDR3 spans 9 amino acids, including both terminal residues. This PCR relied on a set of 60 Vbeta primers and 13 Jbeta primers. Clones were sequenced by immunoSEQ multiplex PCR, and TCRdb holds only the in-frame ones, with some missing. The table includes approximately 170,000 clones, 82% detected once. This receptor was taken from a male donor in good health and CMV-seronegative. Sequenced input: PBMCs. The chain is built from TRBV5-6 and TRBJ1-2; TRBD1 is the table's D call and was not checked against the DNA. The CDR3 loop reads CASSFETGV.